Following are 18 T cell receptor beta chains from one sample sequenced in a study of neurological immune-mediated disorders. Sample time point: longitudinal time-point 1 (baseline). Each CDR3 protein is one row after TCRdb ran MiXCR on the 5' RACE reads. The sample consists of some 71,000 distinct CDR3 sequences, about a tenth of them appearing once. Input material: PBMCs. The receptor source for this set is a man under 40 in good health.

The chain carries TRBV20-1 and TRBJ2-6; 11 bases line up with TRBD2. Germline-derived CDR1 and CDR2 are DFQATT and SNEGSKA (reference sequence). V dropped 8 bases and J dropped 6; count of bases not matched to a gene: 12. CDR3 length equals 16 residues. CDR3 protein: CSSPGLADSLANVLTF. For the CDR3, the DNA is TGCAGTTCACCGGGACTAGCGGACTCTCTGGCCAACGTCCTGACTTTC.

The CDR3 coding sequence is TGTGCCAGCAGCTTCGGAGTTTATGCGTACCAAGAGACCCAGTACTTC. This sequence encodes CASSFGVYAYQETQYF. V usage is TRBV7-9 and J usage is TRBJ2-5, with D uncertain. Trimming took off 3 bases at V and 0 bases at J, with 14 bases between the two ends. The CDR3 has 16 residues. Germline V gene sequence: CDR1 SEHNR, CDR2 FQNEAQ (reference sequence).

This clonotype was found many times. V usage is TRBV3-1 and J usage is TRBJ1-1; TRBD1 is a possible D gene (5 bases). The CDR3 spans 15 residues. CDR1 LGHDT and CDR2 YNNKEL come from the germline V gene (reference sequence). V was trimmed by 4 bases and J by 2 bases, leaving 14 bases between them. The chain's CDR3 is CASSRGWTSNTEAFF. In nucleotides, the CDR3 is TGTGCCAGCAGCCGGGGATGGACATCCAACACTGAAGCTTTCTTT. Together with reference TRBV3-1 and TRBJ1-1, the CDR3 gives the full variable domain: DTAVSQTPKYLVTQMGNDKSIKCEQNLGHDTMYWYKQDSKKFLKIMFSYNNKELIINETVPNRFSPKSPDKAHLNLHINSLELGDSAVYFCASSRGWTSNTEAFFGQGTRLTVV.

Concerning this clonotype: This may stem from a read error, because a much larger clone lies one nucleotide away. The chain carries TRBV6-6 and TRBJ1-2, with D possibly matching TRBD1 (5 bases). CDR3 length equals 13 residues. Germline V lookup: CDR1 MNHNY, CDR2 SVGAGI (reference sequence). Deletions cut 10 bases from V and 7 bases from J, with 19 bases between. The CDR3: CANTNKRGGGYTF. The CDR3 DNA reads as TGTGCCAACACTAACAAGAGGGGAGGTGGCTACACCTTC.

In its sample, this clonotype was seen a few times. This chain connects TRBV4-2 to TRBJ2-7, with D perhaps matching TRBD2 (5 bases). Trimming took 1 base from V and 2 from J, leaving 15 bases between them. This CDR3 comprises 16 residues. Germline CDR1 and CDR2: LGHNA and YNFKEQ. The CDR3 sequence is CASSQVEGSGTYEQYF. Here the CDR3 DNA reads TGTGCCAGCAGCCAAGTAGAGGGATCCGGGACCTACGAGCAGTACTTC.

This clonotype has at least ten counts. The V and J genes are TRBV10-3 and TRBJ2-1, with 14 positions matching TRBD2. The CDR3 has 18 amino acids. Germline loops: CDR1 ENHRY, CDR2 SYGVKD. V lost 2 bases, J lost 8 bases, and 11 bases stayed unmatched. CDR3 residues: CAISEPPGTSGSVYEQFF. The DNA for the CDR3 is TGTGCCATCAGTGAGCCTCCTGGGACTAGCGGGAGTGTCTATGAGCAGTTCTTC.

This chain uses TRBV4-2 with TRBJ2-7; tentative D call: TRBD2 (6 bases). V gave up 0 bases and J gave up 0 bases, with 21 bases separating them. CDR3 length equals 19 residues. Per germline, CDR1 LGHNA and CDR2 YNFKEQ. The CDR3 protein is CASSQDLPFLRENSYEQYF. The CDR3 bases are TGTGCCAGCAGCCAAGATTTACCTTTTTTGCGGGAAAACTCCTACGAGCAGTACTTC.

This clonotype has a count of ten or more. This chain joins TRBV7-9 and TRBJ2-7, with D perhaps TRBD1 or TRBD2 (5 bases each). This CDR3 has 13 residues. The germline V gene has CDR1 SEHNR and CDR2 FQNEAQ (reference sequence). Trimming removed 5 bases at V and 6 bases at J, with 14 bases between. Written as DNA, the CDR3 is TGTGCCAGCAGCCGGAGAGGGGATGGCGAGCAGTACTTC. Translated, it gives CASSRRGDGEQYF.

At least ten counts were recorded for this clonotype. The genes are TRBV28 and TRBJ2-2; 9 nucleotides match TRBD1. Germline V gives CDR1 MDHEN, CDR2 SYDVKM. This CDR3 is built from 15 residues. Trimming at V came to 5 bases and at J to 2 bases, leaving 3 bases not matched to a gene. CDR3 amino acids: CASSTGQGNTGELFF. The CDR3 DNA sequence: TGTGCCAGCAGTACGGGACAGGGTAACACCGGGGAGCTGTTTTTT.

This clonotype was observed at least ten times. This chain joins TRBV5-5 and TRBJ2-7; TRBD2 matches at 13 bases. Germline CDR1 reads SGHKS; CDR2 reads YYEKEE (reference sequence). CDR3 length: 16 amino acids. The V segment lost 5 bases and the J segment 7 bases; nucleotides outside the gene matches: 12. DNA for the CDR3: TGTGCCAGCAGTTTTCTCCCGGGACTAGCGGGATGGGAGCAGTACTTC. It codes for CASSFLPGLAGWEQYF.

This clonotype was recorded many times. The J gene is TRBJ2-1, the V gene TRBV20-1; no clear D gene. The germline V and J ends were trimmed by 1 base and 14 bases, with 15 bases remaining between them. The CDR3 is made up of 12 amino acids. CDR1 and CDR2 (germline): DFQATT, SNEGSKA (reference sequence). CDR3 amino acids: CSARVPPSVEFF. Here the CDR3 DNA reads TGCAGTGCTAGAGTACCGCCTTCAGTAGAGTTCTTC.

This clonotype has a count of ten or more. This chain links TRBV7-9 with TRBJ2-2; 7 nucleotides match TRBD1. CDR1 and CDR2 (germline): SEHNR, FQNEAQ (reference sequence). Trimming took 8 bases from V and 4 from J; bases not matched to a gene: 7. The CDR3 is 14 amino acids. DNA for the CDR3: TGTGCCAGCCCGACAGGGTTGTCCACCGGGGAGCTGTTTTTT. This sequence encodes CASPTGLSTGELFF.

This clonotype was seen many times. The chain links TRBV5-1 to TRBJ2-7, with D uncertain. V was pared by 0 bases and J by 7 bases, with 11 bases between. The CDR3 is made up of 13 amino acids. Looked up from germline, CDR1 is SGHRS and CDR2 is YFSETQ. The CDR3 is CASSLEYLSEQYF. The CDR3 nucleotides read TGCGCCAGCAGCTTGGAGTATTTGTCAGAGCAGTACTTC.

This clonotype occurred many times. The chain has TRBV28 and TRBJ2-3; D possibly uses TRBD1 or TRBD2 (5 bases each). This CDR3 has 14 amino acids. V was pared by 7 bases and J by 7 bases, with 18 bases between. Germline V gene sequence: CDR1 MDHEN, CDR2 SYDVKM. CDR3 residues: CASTPWSGSNTQYF. CDR3 in DNA: TGTGCCAGCACCCCCTGGTCAGGGAGCAATACGCAGTATTTT.

This clonotype was seen ten or more times. The chain uses TRBV3-1 and TRBJ2-7; D perhaps matches TRBD2 (6 bases). Trimming left V 0 bases short and J 0 bases short, with 12 bases between. The CDR3 loop spans 16 amino acids. CDR1 and CDR2 from the germline V gene are LGHDT and YNNKEL (reference sequence). CDR3 sequence (DNA): TGTGCCAGCAGCCAAGAGGGCGCGGGAACCTCCTACGAGCAGTACTTC. Amino acids: CASSQEGAGTSYEQYF.

This clonotype came up many times. The chain combines TRBV10-3 with TRBJ2-7, with D possibly being TRBD2 (6 bases). This CDR3 is 14 amino acids long. Trimming shortened V by 7 bases and J by 2 bases, and 15 bases separated the two germline ends. Germline V gives CDR1 ENHRY, CDR2 SYGVKD. The DNA of the CDR3 is TGTGCCATCAAGGGAGGCTCCCCGGCCTACGAGCAGTACTTC. It yields the protein CAIKGGSPAYEQYF.

Many counts were recorded for this clonotype. The J gene is TRBJ1-2, the V gene TRBV12-3 or TRBV12-4; TRBD1 agrees at 7 bases. V was clipped by 7 bases and J by 4 bases; unmatched bases: 6. This CDR3 is built from 13 residues. CDR3 loop: CASTRGQFYGYTF. CDR3 nucleotides: TGTGCCAGCACCCGGGGACAGTTCTATGGCTACACCTTC.

In its sample, this clonotype was seen many times. The CDR3 loop reads CASSLSTSGAKNIQYF. The CDR3 DNA sequence: TGTGCCAGCAGTTTATCTACTAGCGGGGCCAAAAACATTCAGTACTTC. This sequence joins TRBV28 and TRBJ2-4; TRBD2 aligns across 9 bases. The V segment lost 1 base and the J segment 1 base; nucleotides outside the gene matches: 2. CDR1 MDHEN and CDR2 SYDVKM come from the germline V gene. There are 16 residues in the CDR3.